This TCR beta chain was sequenced for a study of T cell responses to AZD1222 COVID-19 vaccine. Study at large: Combined were second doses at about 4 or about 12 weeks.

To note about this clone: The antigen is not known.

Profiled with immunoSEQ multiplex PCR; TCRdb holds only in-frame clones, not every one. The sample holds 95,000 to 130,000 clones, more than 85% seen once. Findings and caveats of the study: Most donors were white British and more were female, and clonal diversity was possibly underestimated.

The TCR originated in an adult in good health. Sequencing was performed on peripheral blood, taken on day 0 of AZD1222 vaccination.

CDR3 in amino acids: CASSLADRPTQETQYF. The DNA of the CDR3 is TGTGCCAGCAGCTTGGCGGACAGGCCTACGCAAGAGACCCAGTACTTC. V usage is TRBV5-8 and J usage is TRBJ2-5; 7 bases line up with TRBD1. V shed 0 bases, J shed 2 bases, and the junction held 7 bases outside the gene matches. CDR3 length: 16 amino acids. The germline V gene has CDR1 SGHTS and CDR2 YDEGEE.